A single sample is the source of the 12 T cell receptor beta chains below, sequenced in a study of cytomegalovirus exposure and HLA in healthy donors. Repertoires were generated with immunoSEQ multiplex PCR, while TCRdb's copy carries only in-frame clones and drops some. The top ten hold over 0.95% of the sample, which has about 240,000 clones, 70% to 90% seen once. The sample was PBMCs. These receptors originate from a woman aged 25 to 39 in good health and CMV-seropositive.

The rearrangement joins TRBV13 to TRBJ2-3; a possible D gene is TRBD1 (6 bases). The germline CDR1 and CDR2 sequences are PRHDT and FYEKMQ (reference sequence). CDR3 length: 15 residues. Trimming cost V 6 bases and J 3 bases, with 16 bases left between them. CDR3 residues: CASSPTGTPTDTQYF. The CDR3 nucleotides read TGTGCCAGCAGTCCCACCGGGACACCAACAGATACGCAGTATTTT.

This chain links TRBV28 with TRBJ2-5, with 8 bases lining up with TRBD1. The junction had 9 bases not matched to a gene; V was cut back by 5 bases and J by 4 bases. CDR1 and CDR2 (germline): MDHEN, SYDVKM. The CDR3 consists of 15 residues. The CDR3 sequence: CASSQTQGARETQYF. For the CDR3, the DNA is TGTGCCAGCAGTCAAACCCAGGGGGCAAGAGAGACCCAGTACTTC.

The chain recombines TRBV7-2 with TRBJ2-4; 10 nucleotides agree with TRBD1. CDR3 length: 12 amino acids. In germline, CDR1 is SGHTA, CDR2 FQGNSA. V lost 6 bases and J lost 15; bases outside the gene matches: 8. The CDR3 bases are TGTGCCAGCAGAAGTCCCGGGACAGGGGTGTACTTC. Translation: CASRSPGTGVYF.

J is TRBJ2-2 and V is TRBV2; 7 bases fit TRBD2. The V and J ends lost 6 bases and 0 bases, in that order; junction bases with no gene match: 7. Germline CDR1 is SNHLY and CDR2 is FYNNEI. The CDR3 has 16 residues. The CDR3 spells CASRDPGLSNTGELFF. The CDR3, as DNA: TGTGCCAGCAGGGATCCGGGACTATCGAACACCGGGGAGCTGTTTTTT.

A single count supports this clone. The chain carries TRBV19 and TRBJ2-1, with 11 bases identical to TRBD2. This CDR3 contains 15 residues. V was clipped by 5 bases and J by 7 bases; unmatched bases: 7. From germline, CDR1 is LNHDA and CDR2 SQIVND (reference sequence). The CDR3 nucleotides are TGTGCCAGTAGTTTACTAGCGGGAGTAGGAAATGAGCAGTTCTTC. Amino acids: CASSLLAGVGNEQFF.

The rearrangement links TRBV2 to TRBJ1-3, with D possibly matching TRBD1 (5 bases). V shed 3 bases and J shed 8 bases, with 17 bases lying between them. This CDR3 region has 15 residues. In germline, CDR1 is SNHLY, CDR2 FYNNEI. CDR3 residues: CASSDSRTAGHTIYF. Written as DNA, the CDR3 is TGTGCCAGCAGTGACAGTCGGACGGCGGGACACACCATATATTTT.

The V and J genes are TRBV11-3 and TRBJ1-1; TRBD1 might be the D (6 bases). The V gene lost 8 bases and the J gene lost 5 bases, with 12 bases spanning the gap. CDR3 length equals 12 residues. Germline CDR1 is SGHNT and CDR2 is YENEEA. The CDR3 sequence: CASGRTETEAFF. CDR3 DNA: TGTGCCAGCGGACGGACAGAAACTGAAGCTTTCTTT.

Written as DNA, the CDR3 is TGTGCCAGTAGTATTCTTGGACAGGGGGCGTTTTTTAGCACCGGGGAGCTGTTTTTT. This translates into CASSILGQGAFFSTGELFF. J is TRBJ2-2 and V is TRBV19; TRBD1 matches at 11 bases. From germline, CDR1 is LNHDA and CDR2 SQIVND (reference sequence). V lost 3 bases, J lost 4 bases, and 13 bases stayed unmatched. This CDR3 is built from 19 residues.

J is TRBJ1-4 and V is TRBV6-5; D is uncertain. V dropped 2 bases and J dropped 7 bases, with 17 bases sitting between them. The CDR3 runs 16 residues. CDR1 is MNHEY and CDR2 is SVGAGI in the germline V gene. The CDR3 loop is CASSYTRVGRSEKLFF. DNA for the CDR3: TGTGCCAGCAGTTACACGAGGGTTGGGCGAAGTGAAAAACTGTTTTTT.

This clone came up once. The CDR3 protein is CASSLGENNQPQHF. CDR3 DNA: TGCGCCAGCAGCTTGGGTGAGAACAATCAGCCCCAGCATTTT. This rearrangement joins TRBV5-1 to TRBJ1-5; D is uncertain. The CDR3 contains 14 residues. Between the trimmed V and J ends, which lost 0 bases and 3 bases, there was a span of 7 bases. The germline CDR1 and CDR2 sequences are SGHRS and YFSETQ.

This chain joins TRBV6-1 and TRBJ1-5; D is uncertain. This CDR3 has 17 amino acids. Germline CDR1 is MNHNS and CDR2 is SASEGT. Deletions cut 1 base from V and 2 bases from J, with 15 bases between. The CDR3 bases are TGTGCCAGCAGTGAAGGGGGAGGGATGGGAGGCAATCAGCCCCAGCATTTT. Amino acids: CASSEGGGMGGNQPQHF.

J is TRBJ2-2 and V is TRBV2; 7 positions match TRBD2. Trimming at V came to 4 bases and at J to 3 bases, leaving 5 bases not matched to a gene. The length of the CDR3 is 15 residues. Germline V CDR1 and CDR2: SNHLY, FYNNEI. CDR3 DNA sequence: TGTGCCAGCAGTGTAGCTAGCGGATACACCGGGGAGCTGTTTTTT. This codes for CASSVASGYTGELFF.